This record covers a single TCR beta chain. Its matching antigen is unknown. This entry belongs to a study of cytomegalovirus exposure and HLA in healthy donors. PCR involved 60 Vbeta and 13 Jbeta primers. Only in-frame clones appear in the TCRdb table, and some are missing; sequencing was by immunoSEQ multiplex PCR. The table shows some 130,000 clones, with 65% to 70% occurring only once. Trimming took 4 bases from V and 4 from J; bases not matched to a gene: 9. Germline CDR1 is SGHRS and CDR2 is YFSETQ. The CDR3 extends over 16 amino acids. Findings and limits, study-wide: High specificity and sensitivity for cytomegalovirus status were reported for the classifier. Later on, an analysis showed TCR association rates differing by HLA locus, with DRB1 the most and HLA-C the fewest.

The TCR was taken from a human donor in good health. This sequence joins TRBV5-1 and TRBJ2-5; 11 positions match TRBD1. Source material: PBMCs. For the CDR3, the DNA is TGCGCCAGCAGCGGGGGGACAGGGGGACGGGGAGAGACCCAGTACTTC. It yields the protein CASSGGTGGRGETQYF.